This T cell receptor beta chain was identified in a study of blood T cell repertoires in COVID-19 (dated by TCRdb to 2020 to 2021). Broadly, across the study: Collaborator samples came from the United States, Italy and Spain and covered acute and convalescent phases of COVID-19. A freely available public database, intended as a resource for researchers studying the immune response to SARS-CoV-2, is where the repertoires were released. Sample metadata almost always included a de-identified subject ID, COVID-19 status, age in years and sex. Where HLA class I and class II types were available, the types were taken from metadata supplied by the sample provider, not from assay-based typing. The prospective study material was composed of cDNA or gDNA derived from T cells, B-cell-depleted T cells, or PBMCs. Deeply sampled blood TCRbeta repertoires from subjects exposed to, actively infected with, or recovered from COVID-19 were included in the dataset. Samples were obtained from the ongoing ImmuneRACE study (first 160 participants) and from about 1,300 subjects provided by 6 global collaborators. What the work shows at the level of the full study, not this receptor alone: The amount of clinical and demographic metadata varied by source and participant and was provided uncurated.

Comment on this clone: Its antigen specificity is not known. No base-level quality is on record; no much larger clone is a single base apart.

TCRbeta CDR3 regions were amplified from genomic DNA by means of the immunoSEQ Assay, a bias-controlled multiplex PCR. The source study handled its data this way. Within the assay, amplification of reference gene primers was used to estimate how many nucleated cells each sample contained. To quantify the absolute abundance of each unique TCRbeta CDR3 rearrangement, sequence reads were collapsed and filtered. For each sample, productive Simpson clonality was calculated by taking the square root of Simpson's diversity index across productive rearrangements. TCRdb re-hosts the immuneACCESS table, in-frame sequences only. Its copies lack some clones; in the studies checked, an unresolved V gene accounts for under half of them, and the cause for the rest is not known. For V, J and clone size, that table is used; D and trimming come from the DNA. For this sample there are about 300,000 clones; around 84% appear just once. The ten biggest clones cover roughly 1.6% of the sample.

One collaborating source in Seattle enrolled patients while the patients were actively infected and followed the patients over time throughout the course of disease. The collaborating institutions used their own protocols to collect whole blood in K2EDTA tubes. For TCRbeta analysis, collaborators shipped samples as frozen whole blood, isolated PBMCs, or DNA extracted from either of those sample types. As encoded in the germline V gene (reference sequence), CDR1 is MNHEY while CDR2 is SMNVEV. The CDR3, cysteine through phenylalanine, is 17 amino acids long. The kept DNA is CDR3 alone, 51 bases in frame from the first base. Clipping removes 4 bases from V and 2 bases from J, with 12 as the unmatched junction base count.

The chain joins TRBV27 to TRBJ2-7; 9 nucleotides in the junction match TRBD1. The sequenced sample was peripheral blood. This clonotype was sampled from a human donor with COVID-19, enrolled during active disease. The donor label of this sample is uncertain. The CDR3 protein sequence reads: CASSSSYLGTGTYEQYF. The bases read TGTGCCAGCAGTTCGAGCTACCTTGGGACAGGGACCTACGAGCAGTACTTC.